The T cell receptor (beta chain) under discussion was sequenced for a study of T cells in Graves' hyperthyroidism and ophthalmopathy. In germline, CDR1 is SGHNT, CDR2 YENEEA. This CDR3 contains 14 residues. Trimming stripped 0 bases from V and 2 bases from J, with 7 bases between. The authors deemed Graves' hyperthyroidism stable absent ophthalmopathy progression within 18 months. Participants, patients aged 18 to 65, had newly diagnosed hyperthyroidism with a duration under 2 months. Diagnosis rested on symptoms, serum thyroxine and TRAb, thyroid ultrasound, and orbital computed tomography. This clonotype was observed a handful of times. From RNA transcripts, TCR beta CDR3 regions were amplified. HTBI primers were used for first-round RT-PCR of the TCR CDR3. TCRdb re-called the multiplex PCR reads with MiXCR, one entry per CDR3 protein. The sample consists of hundreds of thousands of distinct CDR3 sequences, 38% of them appearing once.

The sample was blood. J is TRBJ1-1 and V is TRBV11-3, with D unresolved. The sequence came from a man younger than 30 with Graves' hyperthyroidism. CDR3: CASSLDLENTEAFF. The CDR3 DNA follows: TGTGCCAGCAGCTTAGATCTGGAAAACACTGAAGCTTTCTTT.